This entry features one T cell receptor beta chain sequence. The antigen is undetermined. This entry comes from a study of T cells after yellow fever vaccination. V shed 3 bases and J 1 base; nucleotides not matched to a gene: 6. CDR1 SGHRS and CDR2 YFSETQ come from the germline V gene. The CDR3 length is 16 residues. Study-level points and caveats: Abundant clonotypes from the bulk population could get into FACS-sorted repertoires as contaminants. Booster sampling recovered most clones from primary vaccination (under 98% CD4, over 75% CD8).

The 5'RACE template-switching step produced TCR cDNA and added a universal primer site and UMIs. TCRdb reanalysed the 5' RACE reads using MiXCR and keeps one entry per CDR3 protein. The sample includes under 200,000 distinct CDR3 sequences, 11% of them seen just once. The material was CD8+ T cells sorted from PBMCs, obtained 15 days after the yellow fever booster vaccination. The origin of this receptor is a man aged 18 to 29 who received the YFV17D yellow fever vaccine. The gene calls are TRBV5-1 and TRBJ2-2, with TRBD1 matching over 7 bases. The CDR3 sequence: CASSSGTEMNTGELFF. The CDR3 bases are TGCGCCAGCAGCTCCGGGACAGAAATGAACACCGGGGAGCTGTTTTTT.